Here is one T cell receptor (beta chain) with its context. The specificity of this receptor is unknown. No much larger clone exists at a distance of one base, and base qualities are not known. This sample was included in a study of blood T cell repertoires in COVID-19 (dated by TCRdb to 2018 to 2021). Context from the whole study: Collaborator samples came from the United States, Italy and Spain and covered acute and convalescent phases of COVID-19. Sample metadata almost always included a de-identified subject ID, COVID-19 status, age in years and sex. The material from the prospective study consisted of cDNA or gDNA derived from T cells, B-cell-depleted T cells, or PBMCs. The samples were drawn from the first 160 participants of the ongoing ImmuneRACE study and from over 950 subjects provided by 6 global collaborators. The repertoires were released in a freely available public database meant as a resource for research on the immune response to SARS-CoV-2. Subjects who had been exposed to COVID-19, were actively infected with it, or had recovered from it provided the deeply sampled blood TCRbeta repertoires that made up the dataset. Where available, HLA class I and class II types were obtained from metadata supplied by the sample provider rather than from assay-based typing. The paper's findings and limits, for the study overall: Clinical and demographic metadata were provided uncurated, with the amount varying by source and participant.

Each collaborating institution followed its own protocols to collect whole blood in K2EDTA tubes. For TCRbeta analysis, collaborator samples were shipped as frozen whole blood, as isolated PBMCs, or as DNA extracted from either sample type. V trim: 0 bases; J trim: 0 bases; unmatched bases: 6. CDR1 SGDLS and CDR2 YYNGEE are derived from the germline V gene. The CDR3, from cysteine to phenylalanine, totals 18 residues. Of the read, only the CDR3 DNA is kept; its 54 bases are in frame from base 1. TCRbeta CDR3 regions were amplified from genomic DNA by means of the immunoSEQ Assay, a bias-controlled multiplex PCR. Processing in the source paper ran as follows. The number of nucleated cells in each sample was estimated by amplification of reference gene primers within the assay. Sequence reads were collapsed and filtered to measure the absolute abundance of every unique TCRbeta CDR3 rearrangement. Productive Simpson clonality was computed per sample as the square root of Simpson's diversity index over productive rearrangements. TCRdb holds this immuneACCESS table with in-frame rearrangements only. Some clones are missing; in checked studies, unresolved V genes explain under half, and the rest has no known cause. D and trimming come from the DNA, and the V and J calls and clone size come from that table. This sample lists about 15,000 clones; about 83% were detected once. The ten biggest clones cover more than 25% of the sample.

This clonotype originated in a human donor in a cohort sampled during active COVID-19. The chain is assembled from TRBV9 and TRBJ2-3; a stretch of 11 junction bases matches TRBD2. The sequencing sample was made of peripheral blood. CDR3 region: CASSVAASGGLSTDTQYF. The DNA sequence follows: TGTGCCAGCAGCGTAGCCGCTAGCGGGGGGCTTAGCACAGATACGCAGTATTTT.